What follows are 9 T cell receptor beta chains derived from one specimen sequenced in a study of regulatory T cells in long-lasting Graves disease. As for time point: persistent/refractory GD, antithyroid drugs over 5 years with positive TRAb. PBMC-derived RNA was used for the TCR library. Assembly of TCR beta libraries relied on iRepertoire HTBI primers together with Arm-PCR of CDR3 regions. TCRdb re-called the multiplex PCR reads with MiXCR, one entry per CDR3 protein. Here the sample spans about 660,000 distinct CDR3 sequences, 30% being singletons. Material: peripheral blood mononuclear cells (PBMCs), obtained when the disease was refractory, from a patient treated with antithyroid drugs. Receptors originate from a female donor with Graves disease.

This clonotype was observed at least ten times. The rearrangement joins TRBV6-1 to TRBJ1-2; tentatively, D is TRBD1 (5 bases). V was shortened by 5 bases and J by 4 bases, with 17 bases between the two germline ends. CDR3 size: 15 residues. The germline V gene has CDR1 MNHNS and CDR2 SASEGT. CDR3 region: CASSLGPEGFYGYTF. CDR3 nucleotides: TGTGCCAGCAGTCTCGGGCCGGAGGGGTTCTATGGCTACACCTTC.

The chain carries TRBV29-1 and TRBJ1-2, with a weak D call TRBD1 (5 bases). The CDR3 sequence is 15 residues long. Germline CDR1 reads SQVTM; CDR2 reads ANQGSEA. V shed 4 bases and J shed 2 bases, with 17 bases lying between them. The CDR3 reads CSVGLLGGGNYGYTF. As DNA, the CDR3 is TGCAGCGTTGGCCTTCTGGGGGGTGGGAACTATGGCTACACCTTC.

This clonotype has ten or more counts. The chain links TRBV7-9 to TRBJ2-5, with 14 bases lining up with TRBD2. The trim removed 4 bases at V and 3 bases at J, leaving 7 bases unmatched. This CDR3 comprises 17 residues. Germline V gene sequence: CDR1 SEHNR, CDR2 FQNEAQ (reference sequence). For the CDR3, the DNA is TGTGCCAGCAGCTCCACCGGGACTAGCGGGAGTAAAGAGACCCAGTACTTC. It specifies CASSSTGTSGSKETQYF.

The V gene is TRBV3-1, the J gene TRBJ1-1; D remains ambiguous. Trimming removed 2 bases at V and 4 bases at J, with 8 bases between. The CDR3 has 13 residues. From germline, CDR1 is LGHDT and CDR2 YNNKEL (reference sequence). The CDR3 spells CASSQSRGTEAFF. Written as DNA, the CDR3 is TGTGCCAGCAGCCAATCCCGGGGCACTGAAGCTTTCTTT.

V is TRBV28 and J is TRBJ2-7, with D perhaps given as TRBD1 or TRBD2 (5 bases each). Germline CDR1 is MDHEN and CDR2 is SYDVKM. Trimming cost V 6 bases and J 5 bases, with 20 bases left between them. The CDR3 is 15 residues long. CDR3 in amino acids: CASSRPLGGGNEQYF. DNA for the CDR3: TGTGCCAGCAGCCGCCCCCTTGGGGGTGGGAACGAGCAGTACTTC.

This chain uses TRBV5-6 with TRBJ1-1; D remains unclear. The CDR3 is made up of 15 amino acids. The germline V gene has CDR1 SGHDT and CDR2 YYEEEE. The V end lost 1 base, the J end lost 1 base, and 11 bases lay between the germline ends. The CDR3 here is CASSLSVRRNTEAFF. For the CDR3, the DNA is TGTGCCAGCAGCTTGTCTGTCAGAAGGAACACTGAAGCTTTCTTT.

Details on this clonotype: A read error may explain this, as a much larger clone is one base away. J is TRBJ1-1 and V is TRBV6-2 or TRBV6-3; tentatively, D is TRBD1 (5 bases). Germline CDR1 and CDR2: MNHEY and SVGEGT. The CDR3 has 14 amino acids. The CDR3 DNA sequence: TGTGCCAGCTTGTTTGGGGGTTTGAACACTGGAGCTTTCTTT. The encoded protein is CASLFGGLNTGAFF.

For the CDR3, the DNA is TGTGCCAGCAGCTTGGGGGGTGGGGTGGATTCACCCCTCCACTTT. Its translation: CASSLGGGVDSPLHF. The chain recombines TRBV5-6 with TRBJ1-6; D is uncertain. CDR3 length: 15 amino acids. Per germline, CDR1 SGHDT and CDR2 YYEEEE. Trimming stripped 0 bases from V and 8 bases from J, with 12 bases between.

This clonotype was detected only a few times. The rearrangement joins TRBV7-6 to TRBJ2-2; D is undetermined. Germline loops: CDR1 SGHVS, CDR2 FNYEAQ. The V end lost 0 bases, the J end lost 5 bases, and 7 bases lay between the germline ends. This CDR3 has 14 residues. The CDR3 bases are TGTGCCAGCAGCTTAGCGCTCCGAACCGGGGAGCTGTTTTTT. It translates to CASSLALRTGELFF.